This T cell receptor (beta chain) was obtained from a study of blood T cell repertoires in COVID-19 (dated by TCRdb to about 2020). Study-wide context: The collaborator samples originated in the United States, Italy and Spain and spanned the acute and convalescent phases of COVID-19. The repertoires were released in a freely available public database meant as a resource for research on the immune response to SARS-CoV-2. HLA class I and class II types, where available, came from metadata supplied by the sample provider rather than from assay-based typing. The samples were drawn from two sources: the first 160 participants of the ongoing ImmuneRACE study, and over 950 subjects contributed by 6 global collaborators. The material from the prospective study consisted of cDNA or gDNA derived from T cells, B-cell-depleted T cells, or PBMCs. The sample metadata nearly always contained a de-identified subject ID, COVID-19 status, age in years and sex. Subjects who had been exposed to COVID-19, were actively infected with it, or had recovered from it provided the deeply sampled blood TCRbeta repertoires that made up the dataset.

The paper's findings and limits, for the study overall: How much clinical and demographic metadata was included differed by source and by participant, and the metadata was provided uncurated.

Another Seattle source contributed samples from volunteer blood donors who had recovered from COVID-19. The collaborating institutions used their own protocols to collect whole blood in K2EDTA tubes. For TCRbeta analysis, collaborator samples were shipped as frozen whole blood, as isolated PBMCs, or as DNA extracted from either sample type. A remark on this clone: Its specific antigen is unknown. No base-level quality is on record; no much larger clone is a single base apart.

CDR1 and CDR2, looked up from the germline V gene, are SGHTA and FQGTGA. The trim is 5 bases for V and 0 bases for J, with a gap of 5 bases between the germline ends. The CDR3 holds 13 amino acids from the cysteine to the phenylalanine. Just CDR3 DNA is preserved here, 39 bases in frame from base 1. TCRbeta CDR3 regions were amplified from genomic DNA by means of the immunoSEQ Assay, a bias-controlled multiplex PCR. The paper's processing steps were these. Nucleated cell counts per sample were estimated from amplification of reference gene primers within the assay. Sequence reads were collapsed and filtered to measure the absolute abundance of every unique TCRbeta CDR3 rearrangement. For each sample, productive Simpson clonality was calculated as the square root of Simpson's diversity index across productive rearrangements. The table comes from immuneACCESS by way of TCRdb, which keeps in-frame sequences with V and J called. Part of the clones is missing from these tables; in studies checked, under half for an unresolved V gene and the rest for unknown reasons. The DNA gave D and trimming, while V, J and clone size come from that table. Recorded for this sample are about 250,000 clones; around nine tenths of them occurred a single time. In total, the top ten clones hold around 1.5% of the sample.

Sequencing was done on a sample of peripheral blood. The rearranged chain carries TRBV7-3 and TRBJ2-1; the D gene cannot be resolved reliably. The TCR comes from a woman aged 60-70 years who had recovered from COVID-19. The CDR3 sequence is CASSPNSYNEQFF. The sequenced DNA: TGTGCCAGCAGCCCCAACTCCTACAATGAGCAGTTCTTC.